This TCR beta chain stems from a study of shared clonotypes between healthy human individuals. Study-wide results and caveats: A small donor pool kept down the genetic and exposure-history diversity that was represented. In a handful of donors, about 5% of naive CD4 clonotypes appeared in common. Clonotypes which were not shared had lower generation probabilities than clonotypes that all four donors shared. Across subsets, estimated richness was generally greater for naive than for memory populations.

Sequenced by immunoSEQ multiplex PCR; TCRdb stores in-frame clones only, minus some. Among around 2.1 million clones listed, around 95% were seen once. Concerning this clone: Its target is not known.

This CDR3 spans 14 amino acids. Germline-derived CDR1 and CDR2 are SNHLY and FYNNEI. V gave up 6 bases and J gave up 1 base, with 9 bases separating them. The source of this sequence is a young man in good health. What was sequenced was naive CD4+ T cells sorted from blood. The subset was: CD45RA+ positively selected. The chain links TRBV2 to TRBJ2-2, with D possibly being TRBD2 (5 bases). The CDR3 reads CASREAMNTGELFF. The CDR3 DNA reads TGTGCCAGCAGGGAGGCGATGAACACCGGGGAGCTGTTTTTT.